The sequence of this T cell receptor (beta chain) was determined in a study of early T cells in non-severe SARS-CoV-2 infection. As for the study in general: The study sequenced bulk RNA from unsorted whole blood, with chains unpaired. Study results and limitations: CD4 and private specificities were missed by VDJdb matching, which favored anti-spike CD8 responses.

The CDR3 is 11 residues long. V lost 5 bases, J lost 5 bases, and 9 bases lay in between. Looked up from germline, CDR1 is SQVTM and CDR2 is ANQGSEA. The TCR library protocol was used to attach unique molecular identifiers. These identifiers were attached to individual cDNA molecules. One entry per CDR3 protein, called by TCRdb with MiXCR from the 5' RACE reads. The data hold 35,000 to 40,000 distinct CDR3 sequences, with roughly 5% observed a single time. This clonotype has a count of ten or more. Its specificity is unknown. The sequence came from an adult who was a healthcare worker with PCR-confirmed SARS-CoV-2 infection or an uninfected control (not recorded which). The sample was whole blood. The rearrangement uses TRBV29-1 and TRBJ1-1; D remains unclear. This CDR3 reads CSVIGSTEAFF. DNA of the CDR3: TGCAGCGTTATCGGGAGTACTGAAGCTTTCTTT.